A single sample is the source of the 23 T cell receptor beta chains below, sequenced in a study of blood T cell repertoires in COVID-19. TCRdb's copy holds only in-frame clones and misses some; the assay was immunoSEQ multiplex PCR. Of hundreds of thousands of clones listed, 70% to 90% are singletons. What was sequenced was peripheral blood. The receptors originated from a woman in her 30s with active or convalescent COVID-19.

The genes are TRBV20-1 and TRBJ1-2; tentatively, D is TRBD1 (5 bases). Looked up from germline, CDR1 is DFQATT and CDR2 is SNEGSKA (reference sequence). The V and J ends lost 3 bases and 2 bases respectively, with 16 bases between them. The CDR3 covers 15 residues. CDR3 nucleotides: TGCAGTGCTAGTGAGTTTGGGGCTCCGAACTATGGCTACACCTTC. Encoded protein: CSASEFGAPNYGYTF.

The chain is built from TRBV18 and TRBJ2-3, with D possibly TRBD2 on 6 matching bases. CDR3 size: 14 residues. The V gene's germline CDR1 is KGHSH and CDR2 LQKENI. The V gene lost 4 bases and the J gene lost 0 bases, with 8 bases spanning the gap. CDR3 amino acids: CASSLGLSTDTQYF. DNA of the CDR3: TGTGCCAGCTCACTAGGACTAAGCACAGATACGCAGTATTTT.

This chain links TRBV6-5 with TRBJ1-1; D ambiguous. V was clipped by 4 bases and J by 4 bases, with 7 bases between them. This CDR3 spans 12 amino acids. Germline CDR1 is MNHEY and CDR2 is SVGAGI. Here the CDR3 DNA reads TGTGCCAGCAGTTTCGGTTCCACTGAAGCTTTCTTT. This gives the protein CASSFGSTEAFF.

This clone appeared a single time. The CDR3 DNA reads TGTGCCAGTAGCGATACGGGACTAGCGGGGCTCAATGAGCAGTTCTTC. Amino acids: CASSDTGLAGLNEQFF. The rearrangement links TRBV19 to TRBJ2-1; 13 bases fit TRBD2. The CDR3 covers 16 residues. The ends lost 6 bases at V and 6 bases at J; junction bases unmatched: 8. In germline, CDR1 is LNHDA, CDR2 SQIVND (reference sequence).

V and J are TRBV23-1 and TRBJ2-2; D perhaps matches TRBD2 (6 bases). TRBV23-1 is flagged as an ORF with uncertain function. Trimming cost V 4 bases and J 3 bases, with 12 bases left between them. This CDR3 is built from 15 residues. The CDR3 loop reads CASSPRDGYTGELFF. CDR3 DNA sequence: TGCGCCAGCAGTCCGCGGGACGGATACACCGGGGAGCTGTTTTTT.

Ten or more counts support this clone. This chain connects TRBV30 to TRBJ2-7; 15 bases fit TRBD2. Germline V gives CDR1 GTSNPN, CDR2 SVGIG (reference sequence). This CDR3 has 16 residues. After removal of 1 base from V and 4 bases from J, the junction contained 5 bases not matched to a gene. The CDR3 DNA is TGTGCCTGGAGTGCAAAGGGACTAGCGGGAGGTTACGAGCAGTACTTC. The encoded protein is CAWSAKGLAGGYEQYF.

V usage is TRBV6-5 and J usage is TRBJ2-5, with 8 positions matching TRBD2. The trim removed 6 bases at V and 1 base at J, leaving 1 base unmatched. The CDR3 consists of 13 residues. CDR1 and CDR2 from the germline V gene are MNHEY and SVGAGI. CDR3 DNA sequence: TGTGCCAGCAGCGGGACTAGCCAAGAGACCCAGTACTTC. This translates into CASSGTSQETQYF.

The rearrangement uses TRBV12-3 or TRBV12-4 and TRBJ2-7; 7 bases match TRBD2. After removal of 6 bases from V and 9 bases from J, the junction contained 8 bases not matched to a gene. The CDR3 contains 12 residues. CDR3 sequence (DNA): TGTGCCAGCAGCAGGGATACGGGAGGGCAGTACTTC. This gives the protein CASSRDTGGQYF.

In DNA, the CDR3 is TGTGCCAGCAACCACCAGGGGGAAAGCACAGATACGCAGTATTTT. Its translation: CASNHQGESTDTQYF. The chain is built from TRBV3-1 (or the pseudogene TRBV3-2) and TRBJ2-3; TRBD1 agrees at 7 bases. V shed 7 bases and J 0 bases; nucleotides not matched to a gene: 7. The CDR3 runs 15 residues. CDR1 is LGHDT, CDR2 YNNKEL, per germline (reference sequence).

The chain has TRBV2 and TRBJ1-5, with 8 bases matching TRBD1. CDR1 and CDR2 from the germline V gene are SNHLY and FYNNEI. V shed 6 bases, J shed 4 bases, and the junction held 8 bases outside the gene matches. This CDR3 contains 15 residues. The CDR3 loop is CASRGGTGRNQPQHF. The CDR3 DNA sequence: TGTGCCAGCAGGGGGGGGACAGGTAGGAATCAGCCCCAGCATTTT.

The rearrangement links TRBV11-1 to TRBJ1-1; no clear D. CDR3 length: 14 residues. The germline V and J ends were trimmed by 0 bases and 4 bases, with 9 bases remaining between them. The germline V gene has CDR1 SGHAT and CDR2 FQDESV (reference sequence). CDR3: CASSLAGSGTEAFF. CDR3 nucleotide sequence: TGTGCCAGCAGCTTAGCTGGGTCGGGCACTGAAGCTTTCTTT.

The gene calls are TRBV19 and TRBJ2-6; a weak D match, TRBD1 (6 bases). CDR3 size: 16 residues. The V gene's germline CDR1 is LNHDA and CDR2 SQIVND (reference sequence). V lost 4 bases to trimming and J lost 1 base, with 11 bases between them. CDR3 in DNA: TGTGCCAGTAGTAACCCACAGGGATCTGGGGCCAACGTCCTGACTTTC. Translated, it gives CASSNPQGSGANVLTF.

This chain links TRBV7-8 with TRBJ2-5, with D possibly TRBD2 on 5 matching bases. The CDR3 has 17 amino acids. CDR1 and CDR2 from the germline V gene are SGHVS and FQNEAQ. V was shortened by 1 base and J by 4 bases, with 19 bases between the two germline ends. The CDR3 nucleotides read TGTGCCAGCAGCTTAGTTTCTCCGGGGTCGACGGGAGAGACCCAGTACTTC. Translated: CASSLVSPGSTGETQYF.

V usage is TRBV19 and J usage is TRBJ2-3, with TRBD2 matching over 7 bases. CDR3 length: 17 amino acids. Germline V lookup: CDR1 LNHDA, CDR2 SQIVND (reference sequence). With 5 bases clipped from V and 3 bases from J, the junction kept 14 bases outside the gene matches. The CDR3: CASSSSFSLATTDTQYF. The DNA for the CDR3 is TGTGCCAGTAGTTCCTCCTTTTCACTAGCGACGACAGATACGCAGTATTTT.

V usage is TRBV28 and J usage is TRBJ1-3, with a weak D call TRBD1 (5 bases). The CDR3 totals 16 residues. V was cut by 5 bases and J by 4 bases, with 18 bases left in between. Germline V lookup: CDR1 MDHEN, CDR2 SYDVKM. Written as DNA, the CDR3 is TGTGCCAGCAGTCTTTCCCAGGGTAACCGCGGAAACACCATATATTTT. Its protein is CASSLSQGNRGNTIYF.

This clone was detected only a few times. The chain links TRBV19 to TRBJ2-3, with TRBD1 as a possible D gene (6 bases). The V end was cut by 4 bases, the J end by 2 bases, with 7 bases between. Germline CDR1 LNHDA, CDR2 SQIVND (reference sequence). The CDR3 sequence is 13 residues long. This CDR3 is CASSNRATDTQYF. CDR3 nucleotide sequence: TGTGCCAGTAGTAACAGGGCCACAGATACGCAGTATTTT.

V gene TRBV10-3 combines with J gene TRBJ1-5, with a weak D call TRBD1 (5 bases). The CDR3 totals 12 residues. V gave up 10 bases and J gave up 7 bases, with 14 bases separating them. The germline gives CDR1 ENHRY, CDR2 SYGVKD. The CDR3 DNA sequence: TGTGCCACCGGGGAGGGACTGCAGCCCCAGCATTTT. It codes for CATGEGLQPQHF.

Of note for this clone: The same CDR3 can be traced to other DNA sequences in this sample. The chain combines TRBV6-5 with TRBJ1-1; D is perhaps TRBD1 (5 bases). The CDR3 length is 15 residues. Germline values: CDR1 MNHEY, CDR2 SVGAGI. V lost 0 bases and J lost 2, with 10 bases in between. CDR3 region: CASSYSSQGNTEAFF. The CDR3 bases are TGTGCCAGCAGTTACTCGAGTCAGGGAAACACTGAAGCTTTCTTT.

This rearrangement joins TRBV19 to TRBJ1-1; no definite D call. Deletions cut 3 bases from V and 3 bases from J, with 8 bases between. Per germline, CDR1 LNHDA and CDR2 SQIVND (reference sequence). CDR3 size: 13 residues. CDR3 in amino acids: CASSIGRDTEAFF. In nucleotides, the CDR3 is TGTGCCAGTAGTATTGGGCGGGACACTGAAGCTTTCTTT.

The CDR3 protein is CASSSGTSGEQFF. In DNA form, the CDR3 reads TGTGCCAGCAGCTCCGGGACTAGCGGGGAGCAGTTCTTC. The chain employs TRBV5-6 and TRBJ2-1; 12 bases line up with TRBD2. This CDR3 region has 13 residues. The J segment lost 10 bases and the V segment lost 3 bases, leaving 2 bases of the junction unmatched. CDR1 is SGHDT, CDR2 YYEEEE, per germline.

The chain combines TRBV11-2 with TRBJ2-3; no firm D call. The CDR3 extends over 13 amino acids. V was clipped by 4 bases and J by 4 bases, with 9 bases between them. Germline CDR1 SGHAT, CDR2 FQNNGV. The CDR3 spells CASSSQEADTQYF. The DNA of the CDR3 is TGTGCCAGCAGCTCCCAAGAGGCAGATACGCAGTATTTT.

The chain uses TRBV27 and TRBJ2-3; 13 bases fit TRBD2. The germline CDR1 and CDR2 sequences are MNHEY and SMNVEV (reference sequence). The ends lost 6 bases at V and 3 bases at J; junction bases unmatched: 3. The CDR3 length is 15 residues. CDR3 in DNA: TGTGCCAGCAGAGGACTAGCGGGAGCGACAGATACGCAGTATTTT. It translates to CASRGLAGATDTQYF.

The V call is TRBV27, the J call TRBJ1-2; maybe TRBD1 (6 bases). This CDR3 spans 13 amino acids. Germline CDR1 and CDR2: MNHEY and SMNVEV (reference sequence). Between the trimmed V and J ends, which lost 2 bases and 4 bases, there was a span of 8 bases. The CDR3 protein is CASSLRGAYGYTF. CDR3 bases: TGTGCCAGCAGTTTACGGGGGGCCTATGGCTACACCTTC.